This passage covers 31 T cell receptor beta chains from one sample sequenced in a study of technical replicates of blood from several donors. TCRdb's copy holds only in-frame clones and misses some; the assay was immunoSEQ multiplex PCR. The table lists tens of thousands of clones, approximately 93% of them singletons, with 0.3% to 0.5% in the top ten. What was sequenced was T cells isolated from PBMCs. These receptors originate from a human donor in good health.

The rearrangement joins TRBV6-1 to TRBJ1-5; weak D call: TRBD1 (6 bases). This CDR3 comprises 15 residues. V was pared by 1 base and J by 3 bases, with 10 bases between. CDR1 MNHNS and CDR2 SASEGT come from the germline V gene. The CDR3 region is CASSEGQVYNQPQHF. The DNA for the CDR3 is TGTGCCAGCAGTGAAGGACAGGTCTACAATCAGCCCCAGCATTTT.

This clone was seen a few times. The V gene is TRBV5-6, the J gene TRBJ2-7; 9 bases are a match to TRBD2. CDR3 length: 14 residues. The V gene end was trimmed by 10 bases and the J gene end by 5 bases; junction bases not matched to a gene: 13. Looked up from germline, CDR1 is SGHDT and CDR2 is YYEEEE. CDR3 protein: CASLQRGTSNEQYF. The CDR3 DNA reads TGTGCCTCCCTCCAAAGGGGGACTAGCAACGAGCAGTACTTC.

This clone was counted a single time. This chain links TRBV25-1 with TRBJ2-1; D gene uncertain. This CDR3 has 12 residues. V was shortened by 3 bases and J by 4 bases, with 4 bases between the two germline ends. Germline CDR1 reads MGHDK; CDR2 reads SYGVNS. The CDR3 protein is CASSERYNEQFF. For the CDR3, the DNA is TGTGCCAGCAGTGAGCGGTACAATGAGCAGTTCTTC.

The chain uses TRBV7-8 and TRBJ2-3; 9 bases are a match to TRBD1. The CDR3 has 19 residues. In germline, CDR1 is SGHVS, CDR2 FQNEAQ. The V gene end was trimmed by 4 bases and the J gene end by 7 bases; junction bases not matched to a gene: 21. For the CDR3, the DNA is TGTGCCAGCAGCTCTAAGGGAATGCCAGACAGGGGGGTAAAAAATACGCAGTATTTT. It translates to CASSSKGMPDRGVKNTQYF.

This clone was picked up a small number of times. The V call is TRBV21-1, the J call TRBJ2-2; the listed D gene, TRBD1, was not tested against the DNA. TRBV21-1 is marked as a pseudogene. This CDR3 has 17 amino acids. CDR3 bases: TGTGCCAGCAGCATGCACCCCGGGACAAGAAACACCGGGGAGCTGTTTTTT. As protein: CASSMHPGTRNTGELFF.

This clone occurred once. The V and J genes are TRBV5-1 and TRBJ2-7; possible D gene TRBD2, 6 bases. Per germline, CDR1 SGHRS and CDR2 YFSETQ. Trimming left V 1 base short and J 3 bases short, with 14 bases between. The CDR3 spans 15 residues. CDR3 coding DNA: TGCGCCAGCAGCTTGTGGAGACTAGGACACTACGAGCAGTACTTC. The encoded protein is CASSLWRLGHYEQYF.

The V gene is TRBV28, the J gene TRBJ1-4; D is unresolved. CDR3 length: 11 residues. Germline V gives CDR1 MDHEN, CDR2 SYDVKM. The germline V and J ends were trimmed by 4 bases and 6 bases, with 3 bases remaining between them. DNA for the CDR3: TGTGCCAGCAGTTCTTATGAAAAACTGTTTTTT. Protein sequence: CASSSYEKLFF.

The J gene is TRBJ2-5, the V gene TRBV30; D is possibly TRBD1 (6 bases). CDR1 and CDR2 from the germline V gene are GTSNPN and SVGIG (reference sequence). This CDR3 comprises 12 residues. The V end was cut by 0 bases, the J end by 12 bases, with 14 bases between. CDR3 residues: CAWSVNLGQKYF. CDR3 nucleotide sequence: TGTGCCTGGAGTGTGAATCTCGGACAGAAGTACTTC. The variable domain in full, completed from reference TRBV30 and TRBJ2-5, reads SQTIHQWPATLVQPVGSPLSLECTVEGTSNPNLYWYRQAAGRGLQLLFYSVGIGQISSEVPQNLSASRPQDRQFILSSKKLLLSDSGFYLCAWSVNLGQKYFGPGTRLLVL.

The V call is TRBV4-2, the J call TRBJ2-7; no reliable D call. CDR1 and CDR2 (germline): LGHNA, YNFKEQ. V was trimmed by 4 bases and J by 2 bases, leaving 15 bases between them. The CDR3 runs to 15 residues. CDR3 protein: CASSPLGLDAYEQYF. CDR3 nucleotides: TGTGCCAGCAGCCCCCTAGGTCTCGACGCCTACGAGCAGTACTTC.

The chain is built from TRBV14 and TRBJ2-1, with TRBD1 identical over 7 bases. The V gene end was trimmed by 1 base and the J gene end by 6 bases; junction bases not matched to a gene: 12. CDR1 SGHDN and CDR2 FVKESK come from the germline V gene. This CDR3 has 17 amino acids. The CDR3 DNA reads as TGTGCCAGCAGCCAAGTTTTGTACGACAGGGCCTTCAATGAGCAGTTCTTC. Encoded protein: CASSQVLYDRAFNEQFF. Using reference TRBV14 and TRBJ2-1 for the parts outside the CDR3, the full variable domain is EAGVTQFPSHSVIEKGQTVTLRCDPISGHDNLYWYRRVMGKEIKFLLHFVKESKQDESGMPNNRFLAERTGGTYSTLKVQPAELEDSGVYFCASSQVLYDRAFNEQFFGPGTRLTVL.

The CDR3 DNA is TGTGCCATCAGTGCCTCACTACTGGGAAACACCATATATTTT. It yields the protein CAISASLLGNTIYF. The V and J genes are TRBV10-3 and TRBJ1-3; D uncertain. The CDR3 runs to 14 residues. The V gene's germline CDR1 is ENHRY and CDR2 SYGVKD. V lost 4 bases and J lost 4, with 11 bases in between.

This clone was observed a single time. The chain has TRBV30 and TRBJ1-2; 8 bases align to TRBD1. This CDR3 is 12 amino acids long. Germline lookup yields CDR1 GTSNPN and CDR2 SVGIG (reference sequence). V lost 4 bases, J lost 2 bases, and 0 bases stayed unmatched. CDR3 in amino acids: CAWTGGNYGYTF. Written as DNA, the CDR3 is TGTGCCTGGACAGGGGGCAACTATGGCTACACCTTC.

The gene calls are TRBV19 and TRBJ2-4, with 8 bases aligning to TRBD2. Trimming cost V 8 bases and J 0 bases; bases outside gene matches: 6. In germline, CDR1 is LNHDA, CDR2 SQIVND (reference sequence). CDR3 size: 15 residues. The CDR3 loop is CASAGGGLAKNIQYF. In DNA, the CDR3 is TGTGCCAGTGCCGGGGGGGGTTTAGCCAAAAACATTCAGTACTTC.

This clone has just one count. The chain's CDR3 is CATSRDLEGNEQFF. DNA of the CDR3: TGTGCCACCAGCAGAGATCTAGAGGGCAATGAGCAGTTCTTC. The rearrangement links TRBV15 to TRBJ2-1; D is possibly TRBD2 (5 bases). Germline loops: CDR1 LNHNV, CDR2 YYDKDF (reference sequence). This CDR3 contains 14 residues. V was trimmed by 0 bases and J by 6 bases, leaving 9 bases between them.

The chain joins TRBV6-6 to TRBJ2-1; TRBD2 is a possible D gene (5 bases). Germline V lookup: CDR1 MNHNY, CDR2 SVGAGI (reference sequence). Trimming removed 8 bases at V and 5 bases at J, with 22 bases between. The CDR3 totals 16 residues. CDR3 residues: CASSILGLAQNNEQFF. The CDR3 DNA reads TGTGCCAGCTCTATCCTCGGACTTGCACAAAACAATGAGCAGTTCTTC.

The chain combines TRBV5-4 with TRBJ2-7, with no clear D. Germline V gene sequence: CDR1 SGHNT, CDR2 YYREEE (reference sequence). V lost 0 bases and J 0 bases, leaving 4 bases between the germline ends. The CDR3 has 13 amino acids. CDR3 DNA: TGTGCCAGCAGCTTGGCCAACTCCTACGAGCAGTACTTC. Translation: CASSLANSYEQYF.

This clone came up a few times. The V gene is TRBV5-6, the J gene TRBJ1-1; 7 nucleotides agree with TRBD1. This CDR3 region has 14 residues. Germline values: CDR1 SGHDT, CDR2 YYEEEE. V shed 2 bases and J 6 bases; nucleotides not matched to a gene: 7. The CDR3 DNA reads TGTGCCAGCAGCTTTCAAGACAGGGCCCCTGAAGCTTTCTTT. It yields the protein CASSFQDRAPEAFF.

This clone was seen once. The chain combines TRBV10-3 with TRBJ2-2; tentative D call: TRBD1 (6 bases). The CDR3 has 14 residues. The V gene lost 4 bases and the J gene lost 6 bases, with 12 bases spanning the gap. CDR1 is ENHRY, CDR2 SYGVKD, per germline. CDR3 nucleotides: TGTGCCATCAGTGTCTCTCAGGGGTCCGGGGAGCTGTTTTTT. Its translation is CAISVSQGSGELFF.

The CDR3 loop is CASSPYSPGPYEQYF. The CDR3 coding sequence is TGCGCCAGCAGCCCGTACAGCCCAGGTCCCTACGAGCAGTACTTC. J is TRBJ2-7 and V is TRBV4-1; no clear D gene. The CDR3 is 15 amino acids. The V gene's germline CDR1 is MGHRA and CDR2 YSYEKL. Trimming removed 4 bases at V and 2 bases at J, with 15 bases between.

As DNA, the CDR3 is TGTGCCAGCAGCTTAGTTGGGGGGGTCGGCCCCCATCGGGAGACCCAGTACTTC. Protein: CASSLVGGVGPHRETQYF. This rearrangement joins TRBV7-9 to TRBJ2-5, with TRBD2 matching 7 bases. Per germline, CDR1 SEHNR and CDR2 FQNEAQ (reference sequence). This CDR3 is 18 amino acids long. Germline trimming cut 1 base from V and 5 bases from J; bases unmatched to any gene: 16.

The chain couples TRBV25-1 to TRBJ2-7; 7 bases fit TRBD1. Trimming at V came to 2 bases and at J to 0 bases, leaving 4 bases not matched to a gene. The CDR3 is 15 amino acids. Germline CDR1 MGHDK, CDR2 SYGVNS. CDR3 amino acids: CASSELDRNSYEQYF. Here the CDR3 DNA reads TGTGCCAGCAGTGAACTGGACAGGAACTCCTACGAGCAGTACTTC.

This chain joins TRBV30 and TRBJ2-7; possibly TRBD2 for D (7 bases). Trimming removed 4 bases at V and 2 bases at J, with 9 bases between. CDR1 and CDR2 from the germline V gene are GTSNPN and SVGIG (reference sequence). The CDR3 consists of 12 residues. The chain's CDR3 is CAWIGGAYEQYF. CDR3 sequence (DNA): TGTGCCTGGATAGGGGGGGCCTACGAGCAGTACTTC.

The genes are TRBV4-3 and TRBJ1-2; D is uncertain. CDR1 LGHNA and CDR2 YSLEER come from the germline V gene. Trimming pared 1 base from V and 3 bases from J, leaving 12 bases between. The CDR3 sequence is 15 residues long. CDR3 sequence: CASSQGPGEDYGYTF. CDR3 nucleotide sequence: TGCGCCAGCAGCCAAGGGCCGGGAGAGGACTATGGCTACACCTTC.

This clone was counted once. CDR3 loop: CATSRTRQTPTEAFF. The CDR3 DNA follows: TGTGCCACCAGCAGGACGAGGCAAACCCCCACTGAAGCTTTCTTT. The chain has TRBV15 and TRBJ1-1; D is ambiguous. V dropped 3 bases and J dropped 4 bases, with 15 bases sitting between them. Germline lookup yields CDR1 LNHNV and CDR2 YYDKDF (reference sequence). The CDR3 extends over 15 amino acids.

This sequence joins TRBV9 and TRBJ1-3; no reliable D call. The CDR3 runs to 14 residues. CDR1 and CDR2 (germline): SGDLS, YYNGEE. V was trimmed by 3 bases and J by 3 bases, leaving 10 bases between them. The CDR3 DNA reads TGTGCCAGCAGCGGTGGTACTTTTGGAAACACCATATATTTT. Translating it yields CASSGGTFGNTIYF. The full variable domain, rest sourced from reference TRBV9 and TRBJ1-3, is DSGVTQTPKHLITATGQRVTLRCSPRSGDLSVYWYQQSLDQGLQFLIQYYNGEERAKGNILERFSAQQFPDLHSELNLSSLELGDSALYFCASSGGTFGNTIYFGEGSWLTVV.

The chain employs TRBV19 and TRBJ1-5; weak D call: TRBD1 (6 bases). Germline CDR1 is LNHDA and CDR2 is SQIVND (reference sequence). The CDR3 runs to 14 residues. V was shortened by 7 bases and J by 5 bases, with 15 bases between the two germline ends. The CDR3 region has the DNA TGTGCCAGTAACCCGCTACAGGGAGATCAGCCCCAGCATTTT. It is translated as CASNPLQGDQPQHF.

The chain uses TRBV28 and TRBJ1-2; 8 positions match TRBD1. Germline loops: CDR1 MDHEN, CDR2 SYDVKM. The CDR3 length is 16 residues. After removal of 5 bases from V and 4 bases from J, the junction contained 12 bases not matched to a gene. CDR3 sequence: CASSPSIGQGFYGYTF. The CDR3 DNA reads as TGTGCCAGCAGTCCCTCCATTGGACAGGGCTTCTATGGCTACACCTTC.

The rearrangement joins TRBV27 to TRBJ2-3, with 7 bases that match TRBD2. This CDR3 has 15 residues. Germline trimming cut 11 bases from V and 2 bases from J; bases unmatched to any gene: 13. Germline V CDR1 and CDR2: MNHEY, SMNVEV (reference sequence). Written as DNA, the CDR3 is TGTGCCGCCCGCCGGGGGGACGGAATCACAGATACGCAGTATTTT. Its translation is CAARRGDGITDTQYF.

This clone is a singleton in its sample. This chain links TRBV27 with TRBJ2-7; 8 bases match TRBD1. Trimming removed 1 base from V and 3 bases from J; junction bases left unmatched: 11. The CDR3 spans 17 residues. CDR1 and CDR2 from the germline V gene are MNHEY and SMNVEV (reference sequence). CDR3 sequence: CASSLLAGDRSYYEQYF. CDR3 bases: TGTGCCAGCAGTTTATTAGCCGGGGACAGGAGTTACTACGAGCAGTACTTC.

V is TRBV6-5 and J is TRBJ1-5; D gene ambiguous. CDR3 length: 13 amino acids. Germline V lookup: CDR1 MNHEY, CDR2 SVGAGI. Trimming took off 6 bases at V and 5 bases at J, with 11 bases between the two ends. CDR3 region: CASRTNIDQPQHF. DNA for the CDR3: TGTGCCAGCAGAACAAACATCGATCAGCCCCAGCATTTT.

This sequence joins TRBV11-2 and TRBJ2-3; TRBD1 might be the D (5 bases). The CDR3 runs 17 residues. The germline V gene has CDR1 SGHAT and CDR2 FQNNGV. Trimming left V 1 base short and J 1 base short, with 15 bases between. The CDR3 region has the DNA TGTGCCAGCAGCTTAGCCGGCAGGGAAAAGGGCACAGATACGCAGTATTTT. Encoded protein: CASSLAGREKGTDTQYF.